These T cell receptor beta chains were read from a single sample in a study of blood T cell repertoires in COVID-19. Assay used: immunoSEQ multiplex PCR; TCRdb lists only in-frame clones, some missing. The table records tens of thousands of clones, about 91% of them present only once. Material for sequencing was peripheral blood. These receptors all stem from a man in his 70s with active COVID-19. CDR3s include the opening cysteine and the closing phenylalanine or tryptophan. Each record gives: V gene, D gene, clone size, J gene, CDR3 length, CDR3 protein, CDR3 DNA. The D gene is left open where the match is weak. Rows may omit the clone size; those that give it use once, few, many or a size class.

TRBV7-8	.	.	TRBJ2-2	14	CASSLVGAVGELFF	TGTGCCAGCAGCTTAGTGGGGGCGGTCGGGGAGCTGTTTTTT
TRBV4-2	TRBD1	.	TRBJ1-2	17	CASSQVLKGQANYGYTF	TGTGCCAGCAGCCAAGTTTTAAAAGGACAGGCGAACTATGGCTACACCTTC
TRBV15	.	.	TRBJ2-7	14	CATSRDRGTYEQYF	TGTGCCACCAGCAGAGATAGGGGGACCTACGAGCAGTACTTC
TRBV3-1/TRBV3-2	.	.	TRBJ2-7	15	CASSQDWARSYEQYF	TGTGCCAGCAGCCAAGATTGGGCACGATCCTACGAGCAGTACTTC
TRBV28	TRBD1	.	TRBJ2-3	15	CASSLRTGGADTQYF	TGTGCCAGCAGTCTCCGGACAGGGGGCGCAGATACGCAGTATTTT
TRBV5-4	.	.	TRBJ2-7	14	CASSALGGIHEQYF	TGTGCCAGCAGCGCCCTTGGGGGGATCCACGAGCAGTACTTC
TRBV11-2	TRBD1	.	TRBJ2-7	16	CASSLGWRTGGYEQYF	TGTGCCAGCAGCTTGGGTTGGCGCACAGGGGGATACGAGCAGTACTTC
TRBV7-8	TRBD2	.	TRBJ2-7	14	CASSPRGGVYEQYF	TGTGCCAGCAGCCCCCGGGGGGGGGTCTACGAGCAGTACTTC
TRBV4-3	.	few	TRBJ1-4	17	CASSHLTGSGSNEKLFF	TGCGCCAGCAGCCACTTGACGGGGAGCGGGTCTAATGAAAAACTGTTTTTT
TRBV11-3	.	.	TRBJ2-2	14	CASSLGHHTGELFF	TGTGCCAGCAGCTTAGGGCACCACACCGGGGAGCTGTTTTTT
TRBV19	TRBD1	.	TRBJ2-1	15	CASMGTGGSYNEQFF	TGTGCCAGTATGGGGACAGGGGGATCCTACAATGAGCAGTTCTTC
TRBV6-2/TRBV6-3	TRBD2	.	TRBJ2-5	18	CASSRQLAGGPSVETQYF	TGTGCCAGCAGTCGGCAACTAGCGGGGGGGCCATCTGTGGAGACCCAGTACTTC
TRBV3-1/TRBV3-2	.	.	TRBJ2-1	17	CASSPNIPFPFRNEQFF	TGTGCCAGCAGCCCTAATATCCCATTTCCATTCCGAAATGAGCAGTTCTTC
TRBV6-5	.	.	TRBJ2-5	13	CASSYGRRGTQYF	TGTGCCAGCAGTTACGGGAGGCGGGGGACCCAGTACTTC